Below, 10 T cell receptor beta chains from the same sample are listed, as sequenced in a study of cytomegalovirus exposure and HLA in healthy donors. In the PCR, 60 Vbeta and 13 Jbeta primers were used. The table came from immunoSEQ multiplex PCR; TCRdb's copy has only in-frame clones and leaves some out. The table includes roughly 120,000 clones, 80% detected once. Material for sequencing was PBMCs. These receptors all come from a female donor in good health and CMV-seropositive.

This clone has a handful of counts. V and J are TRBV5-1 and TRBJ2-3; tentative D call: TRBD1 (5 bases). Germline values: CDR1 SGHRS, CDR2 YFSETQ. This CDR3 is built from 13 residues. Trimming shortened V by 5 bases and J by 3 bases, and 10 bases separated the two germline ends. CDR3 in amino acids: CASRLTETDTQYF. The CDR3, as DNA: TGCGCCAGCAGACTGACAGAGACAGATACGCAGTATTTT.

There are a few counts of this clone. This chain links TRBV13 with TRBJ2-5; maybe TRBD2 (6 bases). The V end lost 0 bases, the J end lost 6 bases, and 23 bases lay between the germline ends. CDR1 PRHDT and CDR2 FYEKMQ come from the germline V gene (reference sequence). The CDR3 consists of 18 residues. The CDR3 loop reads CASSLGSGGLLPRKTQYF. CDR3 nucleotide sequence: TGTGCCAGCAGCTTAGGTTCTGGGGGACTGCTTCCGAGGAAGACCCAGTACTTC. Looking up the rest from reference TRBV13 and TRBJ2-5 gives the full variable domain: AAGVIQSPRHLIKEKRETATLKCYPIPRHDTVYWYQQGPGQDPQFLISFYEKMQSDKGSIPDRFSAQQFSDYHSELNMSSLELGDSALYFCASSLGSGGLLPRKTQYFGPGTRLLVL.

The chain recombines TRBV5-8 with TRBJ1-6, with TRBD1 matching 7 bases. Germline V gene data show CDR1 as SGHTS and CDR2 as YDEGEE. With 5 bases clipped from V and 10 bases from J, the junction kept 6 bases outside the gene matches. The CDR3 contains 13 residues. The CDR3 region is CASRMTGYSPLHF. CDR3 DNA: TGTGCCAGCAGGATGACAGGGTACTCACCCCTCCACTTT.

The chain employs TRBV5-6 and TRBJ1-1; 7 bases line up with TRBD1. The germline V gene has CDR1 SGHDT and CDR2 YYEEEE. The trim removed 4 bases at V and 11 bases at J, leaving 5 bases unmatched. The CDR3 runs to 11 residues. CDR3 protein: CASSRDSLAFF. DNA of the CDR3: TGTGCCAGCAGCCGGGACAGCCTCGCTTTCTTT.

The chain carries TRBV5-4 and TRBJ2-7, with 11 bases that match TRBD1. Germline CDR1 reads SGHNT; CDR2 reads YYREEE (reference sequence). The CDR3 runs 14 residues. V trimming: 5 bases; J trimming: 3 bases; junction bases outside the gene matches: 4. DNA for the CDR3: TGTGCCAGCAGGCCCGGGACAGGGGGCTACGAGCAGTACTTC. Translation: CASRPGTGGYEQYF.

V gene TRBV12-5 combines with J gene TRBJ1-2; no definite D call. The CDR3 is 14 residues long. With 2 bases removed from V and 0 bases from J, the gap between germline ends came to 7 bases. The V gene's germline CDR1 is LGHNT and CDR2 FRNRAP. As DNA, the CDR3 is TGTGCTAGTGGTTTGTGGCAGGCTAACTATGGCTACACCTTC. Translating it yields CASGLWQANYGYTF.

The rearrangement joins TRBV27 to TRBJ1-2; 7 bases agree with TRBD1. The trim removed 4 bases at V and 4 bases at J, leaving 9 bases unmatched. The CDR3 is 15 amino acids. The germline V gene has CDR1 MNHEY and CDR2 SMNVEV (reference sequence). The DNA of the CDR3 is TGTGCCAGCAGTTCGAGTGGACAGGACCTCTATGGCTACACCTTC. Translating it yields CASSSSGQDLYGYTF.

This clone was observed a few times. This sequence joins TRBV6-4 and TRBJ1-1; no reliable D call. The CDR3 extends over 17 amino acids. Between the trimmed V and J ends, which lost 2 bases and 1 base, there was a span of 17 bases. CDR1 MRHNA and CDR2 SNTAGT come from the germline V gene. CDR3 DNA: TGTGCCAGCAGTGACACCCTCATTGGCCGCAAGAACACTGAAGCTTTCTTT. The encoded protein is CASSDTLIGRKNTEAFF.

This chain uses TRBV10-1 with TRBJ1-2; D is uncertain. V lost 4 bases and J 2 bases, leaving 8 bases between the germline ends. Germline CDR1 and CDR2: WNHNN and SYGVQD (reference sequence). The CDR3 extends over 13 amino acids. In DNA, the CDR3 is TGCGCCAGCAGTGTTGGCAAGAACTATGGCTACACCTTC. Translating gives CASSVGKNYGYTF.

Points on this clone: At one boundary the junction diverges from the germline segment, which might be a read error. The V gene is TRBV5-8, the J gene TRBJ1-5, with D maybe TRBD1 (6 bases). The germline V gene encodes CDR1 SGHTS and CDR2 YDEGEE. The CDR3 contains 20 residues. This chain's CDR3 is CASSPGGGRMGRSSNQPQHF. The CDR3 region has the DNA TGTGCCAGCAGCCCGGGCGGGGGGCGGATGGGACGAAGCAGCAACCAGCCCCAGCATTTT.